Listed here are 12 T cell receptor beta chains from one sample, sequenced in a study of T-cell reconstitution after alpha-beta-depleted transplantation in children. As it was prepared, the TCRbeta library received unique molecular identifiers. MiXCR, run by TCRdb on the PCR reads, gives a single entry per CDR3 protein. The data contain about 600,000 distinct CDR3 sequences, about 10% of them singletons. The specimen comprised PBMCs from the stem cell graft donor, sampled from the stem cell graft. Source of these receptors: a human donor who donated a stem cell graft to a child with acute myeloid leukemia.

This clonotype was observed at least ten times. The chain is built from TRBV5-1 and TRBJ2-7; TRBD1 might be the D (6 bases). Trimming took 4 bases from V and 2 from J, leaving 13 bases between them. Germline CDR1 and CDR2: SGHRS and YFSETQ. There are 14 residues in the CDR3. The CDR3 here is CASSTQGPTYEQYF. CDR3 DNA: TGCGCCAGCAGCACACAGGGCCCAACCTACGAGCAGTACTTC.

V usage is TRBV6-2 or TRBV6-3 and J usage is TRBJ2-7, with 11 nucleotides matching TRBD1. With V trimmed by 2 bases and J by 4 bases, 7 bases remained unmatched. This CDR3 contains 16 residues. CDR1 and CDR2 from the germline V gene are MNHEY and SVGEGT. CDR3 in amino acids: CASSYHGTGGTYEQYF. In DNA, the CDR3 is TGTGCCAGCAGTTACCACGGGACAGGGGGAACATACGAGCAGTACTTC.

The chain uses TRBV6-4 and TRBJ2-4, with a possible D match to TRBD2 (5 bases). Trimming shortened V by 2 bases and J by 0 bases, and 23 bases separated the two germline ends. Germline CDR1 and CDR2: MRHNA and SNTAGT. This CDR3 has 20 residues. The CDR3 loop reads CASSDPRAPLDLLAKNIQYF. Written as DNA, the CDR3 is TGTGCCAGCAGTGACCCTCGGGCTCCATTGGACTTACTAGCCAAAAACATTCAGTACTTC.

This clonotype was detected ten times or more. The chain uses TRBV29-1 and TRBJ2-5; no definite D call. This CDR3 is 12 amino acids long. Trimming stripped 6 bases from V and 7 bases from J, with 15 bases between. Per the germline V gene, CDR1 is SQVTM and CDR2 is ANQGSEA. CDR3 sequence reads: CSVALGLGTQYF. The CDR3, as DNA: TGCAGCGTAGCGCTAGGCCTCGGGACCCAGTACTTC.

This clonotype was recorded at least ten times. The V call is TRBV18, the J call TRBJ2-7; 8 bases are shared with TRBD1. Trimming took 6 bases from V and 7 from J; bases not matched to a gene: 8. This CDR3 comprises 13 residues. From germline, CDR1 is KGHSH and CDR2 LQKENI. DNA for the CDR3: TGTGCCAGCTCCTTCTACGGACAGGGTGAGCAGTACTTC. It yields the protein CASSFYGQGEQYF.

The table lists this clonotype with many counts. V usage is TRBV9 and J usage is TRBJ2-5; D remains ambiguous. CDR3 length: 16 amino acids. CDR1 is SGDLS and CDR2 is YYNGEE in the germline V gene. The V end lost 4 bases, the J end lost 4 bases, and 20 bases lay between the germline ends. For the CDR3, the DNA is TGTGCCAGCAGCCCCCCCAGTTCTAGATTGGGAGAGACCCAGTACTTC. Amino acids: CASSPPSSRLGETQYF.

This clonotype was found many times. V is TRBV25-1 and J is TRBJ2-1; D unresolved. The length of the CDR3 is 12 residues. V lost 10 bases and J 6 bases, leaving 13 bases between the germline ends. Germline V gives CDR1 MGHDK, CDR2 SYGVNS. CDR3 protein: CATTTRANEQFF. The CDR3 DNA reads TGTGCCACAACTACTCGGGCCAATGAGCAGTTCTTC.

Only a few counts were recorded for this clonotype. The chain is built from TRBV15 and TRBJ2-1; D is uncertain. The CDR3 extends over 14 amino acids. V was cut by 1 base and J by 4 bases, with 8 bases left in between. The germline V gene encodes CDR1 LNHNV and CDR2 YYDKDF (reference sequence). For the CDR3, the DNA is TGTGCCACCAGCAGAGTTGGCTCATACAATGAGCAGTTCTTC. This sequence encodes CATSRVGSYNEQFF. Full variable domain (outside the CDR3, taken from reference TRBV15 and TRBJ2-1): DAMVIQNPRYQVTQFGKPVTLSCSQTLNHNVMYWYQQKSSQAPKLLFHYYDKDFNNEADTPDNFQSRRPNTSFCFLDIRSPGLGDTAMYLCATSRVGSYNEQFFGPGTRLTVL.

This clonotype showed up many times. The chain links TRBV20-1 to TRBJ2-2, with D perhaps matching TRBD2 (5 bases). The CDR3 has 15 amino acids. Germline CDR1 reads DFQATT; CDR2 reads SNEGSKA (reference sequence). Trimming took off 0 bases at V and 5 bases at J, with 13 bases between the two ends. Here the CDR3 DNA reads TGCAGTGCTAGAGATCTGCGGGTGGTTACCGGGGAGCTGTTTTTT. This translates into CSARDLRVVTGELFF.

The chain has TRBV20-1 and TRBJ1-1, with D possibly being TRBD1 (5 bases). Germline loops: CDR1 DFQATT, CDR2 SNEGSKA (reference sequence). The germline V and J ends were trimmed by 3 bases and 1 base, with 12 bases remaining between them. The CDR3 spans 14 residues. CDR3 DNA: TGCAGTGCTAGCAACGCAGGGAGGAACACTGAAGCTTTCTTT. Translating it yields CSASNAGRNTEAFF.

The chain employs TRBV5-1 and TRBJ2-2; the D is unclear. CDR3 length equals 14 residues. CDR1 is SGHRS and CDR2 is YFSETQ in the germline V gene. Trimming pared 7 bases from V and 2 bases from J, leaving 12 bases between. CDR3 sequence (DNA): TGCGCCAGCGGAGCCGGATTTAACACCGGGGAGCTGTTTTTT. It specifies CASGAGFNTGELFF.

The CDR3: CASSPTGSGTYNEQFF. The CDR3 coding sequence is TGTGCCAGCAGCCCGACGGGTAGCGGGACTTACAATGAGCAGTTCTTC. This chain connects TRBV5-6 to TRBJ2-1, with 8 positions matching TRBD2. Germline CDR1 SGHDT, CDR2 YYEEEE. V gave up 4 bases and J gave up 4 bases; unmatched junction bases: 10. The CDR3 contains 16 residues.